The rows below give T cell receptor beta chains drawn from one sample of a study of CD8 T cells in Susac syndrome. TCRdb re-called the immunoSEQ multiplex PCR reads through MiXCR, storing one row per CDR3 protein. Altogether over 130,000 distinct CDR3 sequences are present, 85% to 95% being singletons, with the ten largest covering approximately 0.13%. Sequencing used CD4+ T cells from PBMCs. These receptors came from a human donor with Susac syndrome. CDR3s include the opening cysteine and the closing phenylalanine or tryptophan. A D gene is named only where the DNA matches it firmly. Not all rows give a size; the values are once, few, many and, for expanded clones, a class.

V gene,D gene,J gene,clone size,CDR3 DNA,CDR3 protein
TRBV20-1,.,TRBJ1-2,.,TGCAGTGCTCCGCCGGGGGTTGGTTATGGCTACACCTTC,CSAPPGVGYGYTF
TRBV7-2,TRBD1,TRBJ1-5,.,TGTGCCAGCAGCTCCGCAGGGGGCCGCCAGCCCCAGCATTTT,CASSSAGGRQPQHF
TRBV2,.,TRBJ2-5,.,TGTGCCAGCAGTGTTCGGAGTAGAACACAAGAGACCCAGTACTTC,CASSVRSRTQETQYF
TRBV5-1,TRBD2,TRBJ2-1,.,TGCGCCAGCAGCTTGATCTTTCCGGCTAGCGGTGGCAATGAGCAGTTCTTC,CASSLIFPASGGNEQFF
TRBV18,.,TRBJ1-5,.,TGTGCCAGCTCATCAACTAATCAGCCCCAGCATTTT,CASSSTNQPQHF
TRBV7-8,.,TRBJ2-1,.,TGTGCCAGCAGCTTCCGGGACACTTACAATGAGCAGTTCTTC,CASSFRDTYNEQFF
TRBV9,TRBD2,TRBJ2-3,.,TGTGCCAGCAGCGTAGCGGGACTAGCGGGGGGCACAGATACGCAGTATTTT,CASSVAGLAGGTDTQYF
TRBV4-3,TRBD1,TRBJ2-1,.,TGCGCCAGCAGCCAACAACGCCGAAGGGGGCCTAATGAGCAGTTCTTC,CASSQQRRRGPNEQFF
TRBV5-1,TRBD1,TRBJ2-5,.,TGCGCCAGCAGCCTCCTCCTACCGACAGGGGTTTGGGAGACCCAGTACTTC,CASSLLLPTGVWETQYF
TRBV12-3/TRBV12-4,.,TRBJ1-2,.,TGTGCCAGCAGTTTAGCTGGTGGAGGCTACACCTTC,CASSLAGGGYTF
TRBV15,.,TRBJ2-1,.,TGTGCCACCAGCAGACGACTGGAGAGGGGATACAATGAGCAGTTCTTC,CATSRRLERGYNEQFF
TRBV9,TRBD1,TRBJ1-5,.,TGTGCCAGCAGCGTAGCAGGGGGCAGAGAGCCCCAGCATTTT,CASSVAGGREPQHF
TRBV18,.,TRBJ1-2,.,TGTGCCAGCTCACCGACAGCCAATAACTATGGCTACACCTTC,CASSPTANNYGYTF
TRBV7-2,.,TRBJ1-2,.,TGTGCCAGCAGCTCTTATTCAGGGCTCGGCTATGGCTACACCTTC,CASSSYSGLGYGYTF
TRBV18,.,TRBJ1-2,.,TGTGCCAGCTCCTCCCAAAGGGAAGATGGCTACACCTTC,CASSSQREDGYTF
TRBV2,.,TRBJ2-5,.,TGTGCCAGCAGTGTAAACAGCGGACGGGAGACCCAGTACTTC,CASSVNSGRETQYF
TRBV30,.,TRBJ1-4,.,TGTGCCTCCCTTTTTATTGGACAGTCTAATGAAAAACTGTTTTTT,CASLFIGQSNEKLFF
TRBV29-1,.,TRBJ1-1,once,TGCAGCGTTGAGGGGGACGCAGGGAACACTGAAGCTTTCTTT,CSVEGDAGNTEAFF
TRBV27,.,TRBJ2-3,.,TGTGCCAGCAGCTCCCAGGCGGCGCGCGCAGATACGCAGTATTTT,CASSSQAARADTQYF
TRBV30,TRBD2,TRBJ2-1,.,TGTGCCTGGAGGGTTGCGGGAGATGAGCAGTTCTTC,CAWRVAGDEQFF
TRBV12-3/TRBV12-4,.,TRBJ1-1,.,TGTGCCAGCAGCTACACCAAGGGAACTGAAGCTTTCTTT,CASSYTKGTEAFF
TRBV7-8,.,TRBJ2-2,.,TGTGCCAGCAGCTTAATAGCGGCGACGAACACCGGGGAGCTGTTTTTT,CASSLIAATNTGELFF
TRBV15,.,TRBJ2-5,.,TGTGCCACCCGAGGGGGGTTGACCCAGTACTTC,CATRGGLTQYF
TRBV30,TRBD1,TRBJ1-6,.,TGTGCCTGCCCGCACAGGGGTAATTCACCCCTCCACTTT,CACPHRGNSPLHF
TRBV30,TRBD1,TRBJ2-7,.,TGTGCCTGGAGAGACAGGTACAGGGGGTCCTACGAGCAGTACTTC,CAWRDRYRGSYEQYF